Listed below are T cell receptor beta chains from one sample, sequenced in a study of CD4 and CD8 cells across lung adenocarcinoma regions. Via MiXCR, TCRdb re-called the PCR reads, giving one row per CDR3 protein. The sample consists of 5,100 or so distinct CDR3 sequences, roughly 60% of them appearing once. The specimen was CD4+ T cells from the center of a lung tumor. These TCRs come from a female donor with lung adenocarcinoma. The CD4 and CD8 labels of this study may be unreliable. Each CDR3 is given with its conserved first and last residue. A D gene is named only where the DNA matches it firmly. Only some rows state a clone size, as once, few, many or a class for expanded clones.

cdr3_nt: TGCGCCAGCAGCAAGGGACAGCTCTCCTACAATGAGCAGTTCTTC; cdr3_aa: CASSKGQLSYNEQFF; v_call: TRBV5-1; d_call: TRBD1; cdr3_length: 15; j_call: TRBJ2-1; clone_size: -
cdr3_nt: TGTGCCAGCAGCTCTCCTGAGGCTAGCGGGAATGAGCAGTTCTTC; cdr3_aa: CASSSPEASGNEQFF; v_call: TRBV6-1; d_call: TRBD2; cdr3_length: 15; j_call: TRBJ2-1; clone_size: -
cdr3_nt: TGTGCCAGCAGTGCGGGTCCCACTGAAGCTTTCTTT; cdr3_aa: CASSAGPTEAFF; v_call: TRBV6-1; d_call: -; cdr3_length: 12; j_call: TRBJ1-1; clone_size: -
cdr3_nt: TGTGCCAGCAGCCCCGCTAGCGGAAATTACGAGCAGTACTTC; cdr3_aa: CASSPASGNYEQYF; v_call: TRBV3-1; d_call: TRBD2; cdr3_length: 14; j_call: TRBJ2-7; clone_size: few
cdr3_nt: TGTGCCAGCAGTGAAGCGGCGCGCGTCACAGATACGCAGTATTTT; cdr3_aa: CASSEAARVTDTQYF; v_call: TRBV6-1; d_call: -; cdr3_length: 15; j_call: TRBJ2-3; clone_size: -
cdr3_nt: TGTGCCGTCAGCAGGGGAGCTAACTATGGCTACACCTTC; cdr3_aa: CAVSRGANYGYTF; v_call: TRBV10-3; d_call: -; cdr3_length: 13; j_call: TRBJ1-2; clone_size: -
cdr3_nt: TGTGCCAGCAGTTTAGCGGGAGGGCAAGAGACCCAGTACTTC; cdr3_aa: CASSLAGGQETQYF; v_call: TRBV12-3/TRBV12-4; d_call: TRBD2; cdr3_length: 14; j_call: TRBJ2-5; clone_size: -
cdr3_nt: TGTGCCAGCAGGCAAGGGGAGTTCAACACCGGGGAGCTGTTTTTT; cdr3_aa: CASRQGEFNTGELFF; v_call: TRBV12-3/TRBV12-4; d_call: -; cdr3_length: 15; j_call: TRBJ2-2; clone_size: -
cdr3_nt: TGTGCCAGCAGCTTAAAGGAATTAAACACTGAAGCTTTCTTT; cdr3_aa: CASSLKELNTEAFF; v_call: TRBV11-1; d_call: -; cdr3_length: 14; j_call: TRBJ1-1; clone_size: -
cdr3_nt: TGTGCCACCCCCGAGGACCCCCCAGCCAAAAACATTCAGTACTTC; cdr3_aa: CATPEDPPAKNIQYF; v_call: TRBV10-3; d_call: -; cdr3_length: 15; j_call: TRBJ2-4; clone_size: -
cdr3_nt: TGTGCCAGCAGTTACGGACAGGGAGGGCCTGACGAGCAGTACTTC; cdr3_aa: CASSYGQGGPDEQYF; v_call: TRBV6-5; d_call: -; cdr3_length: 15; j_call: TRBJ2-7; clone_size: medium-sized
cdr3_nt: TGTGCCAGCAGTTCCGTTCAGGCAGGGAGGAAAGATGAGCAGTTCTTC; cdr3_aa: CASSSVQAGRKDEQFF; v_call: TRBV6-5; d_call: -; cdr3_length: 16; j_call: TRBJ2-1; clone_size: -
cdr3_nt: TGTGCCAGCAGTGTGGGCCTCGCGAATGAGCAGTTCTTC; cdr3_aa: CASSVGLANEQFF; v_call: TRBV6-1; d_call: -; cdr3_length: 13; j_call: TRBJ2-1; clone_size: -
cdr3_nt: TGTGCCAGCAGTGAGCAGGGGGCGCTCGCTGGGGCCAACGTCCTGACTTTC; cdr3_aa: CASSEQGALAGANVLTF; v_call: TRBV6-1; d_call: TRBD1; cdr3_length: 17; j_call: TRBJ2-6; clone_size: -
cdr3_nt: TGTGCCAGCAGCTTAGGGCCTCGTAGAGATACGCAGTATTTT; cdr3_aa: CASSLGPRRDTQYF; v_call: TRBV7-8; d_call: -; cdr3_length: 14; j_call: TRBJ2-3; clone_size: -
cdr3_nt: TGTGCTAGCAATCCGGCGGGGGGTCTGACCGGGGAGCTGTTTTTT; cdr3_aa: CASNPAGGLTGELFF; v_call: TRBV7-7; d_call: TRBD2; cdr3_length: 15; j_call: TRBJ2-2; clone_size: medium-sized
cdr3_nt: TGTGCCAGCAGTTTATTGGGTTTAGGGCAGGCGGGCGCCTATGGCTACACCTTC; cdr3_aa: CASSLLGLGQAGAYGYTF; v_call: TRBV6-5; d_call: -; cdr3_length: 18; j_call: TRBJ1-2; clone_size: -
cdr3_nt: TGTGCCAGCAGTGACAGGACTAGCAATCAGCCCCAGCATTTT; cdr3_aa: CASSDRTSNQPQHF; v_call: TRBV6-1; d_call: -; cdr3_length: 14; j_call: TRBJ1-5; clone_size: -
cdr3_nt: TGTGCCAGCAGTTACGGGACTAGCGGGAGGTTTAGATACGAGCAGTACTTC; cdr3_aa: CASSYGTSGRFRYEQYF; v_call: TRBV6-5; d_call: TRBD2; cdr3_length: 17; j_call: TRBJ2-7; clone_size: -
cdr3_nt: TGTGCCAGCAGCCGGTACGGGGAGCTGTTTTTT; cdr3_aa: CASSRYGELFF; v_call: TRBV7-9; d_call: -; cdr3_length: 11; j_call: TRBJ2-2; clone_size: -
cdr3_nt: TGTGCCAGCAGTTTAAGATCGAACACTGAAGCTTTCTTT; cdr3_aa: CASSLRSNTEAFF; v_call: TRBV27; d_call: -; cdr3_length: 13; j_call: TRBJ1-1; clone_size: -
cdr3_nt: TGTGCCAGCAGCCAGTCCGCTAGCGGCGGGACCTACGAGCAGTACTTC; cdr3_aa: CASSQSASGGTYEQYF; v_call: TRBV7-8; d_call: TRBD2; cdr3_length: 16; j_call: TRBJ2-7; clone_size: -